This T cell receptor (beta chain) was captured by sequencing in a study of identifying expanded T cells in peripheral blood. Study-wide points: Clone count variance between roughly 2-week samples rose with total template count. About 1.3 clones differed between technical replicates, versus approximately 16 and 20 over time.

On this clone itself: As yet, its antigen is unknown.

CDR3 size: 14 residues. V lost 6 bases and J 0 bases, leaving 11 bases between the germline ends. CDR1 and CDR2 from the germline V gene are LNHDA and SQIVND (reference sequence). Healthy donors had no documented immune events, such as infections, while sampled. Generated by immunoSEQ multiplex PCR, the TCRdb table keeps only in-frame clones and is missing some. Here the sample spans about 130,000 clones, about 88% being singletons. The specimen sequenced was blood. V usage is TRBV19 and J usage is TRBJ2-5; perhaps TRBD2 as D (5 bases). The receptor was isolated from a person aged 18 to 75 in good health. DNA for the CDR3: TGTGCCAGTAGGGACTCGGGAAACCAAGAGACCCAGTACTTC. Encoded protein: CASRDSGNQETQYF.